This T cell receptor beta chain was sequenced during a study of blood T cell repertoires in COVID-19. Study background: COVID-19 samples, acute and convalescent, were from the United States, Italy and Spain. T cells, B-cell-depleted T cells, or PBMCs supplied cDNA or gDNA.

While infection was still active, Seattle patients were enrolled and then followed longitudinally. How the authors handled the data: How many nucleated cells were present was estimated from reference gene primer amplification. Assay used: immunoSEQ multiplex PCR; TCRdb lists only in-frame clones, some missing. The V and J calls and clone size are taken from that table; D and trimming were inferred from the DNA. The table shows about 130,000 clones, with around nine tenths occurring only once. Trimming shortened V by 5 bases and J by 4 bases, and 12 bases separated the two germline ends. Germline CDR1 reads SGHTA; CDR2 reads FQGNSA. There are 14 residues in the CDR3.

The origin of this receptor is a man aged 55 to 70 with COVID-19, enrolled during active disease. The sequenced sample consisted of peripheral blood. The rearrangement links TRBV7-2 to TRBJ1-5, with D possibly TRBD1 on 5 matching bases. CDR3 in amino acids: CASSNTGYNQPQHF. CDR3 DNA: TGTGCCAGCAGCAACACAGGTTATAATCAGCCCCAGCATTTT.